These T cell receptor beta chains were read from a single sample in a study of technical replicates of blood from a handful of donors. Measured with immunoSEQ multiplex PCR; TCRdb has only the in-frame clones, and not every one. In the table there are around 60,000 clones, around 93% of which are singletons. The sequencing input was PBMCs. These receptors were obtained from a human donor in good health. Some clones in this sample may be carry-over from other donors' samples. Both conserved end residues are part of each CDR3. D genes are given only for firm matches. Some rows have no size entry. The others give once, few or many, or a class for an expanded clone.

j_call: TRBJ2-6
v_call: TRBV5-4
d_call: TRBD1
clone_size: .
cdr3_nt: TGTGCCAGCACGACAGGGGGCAAGGAGGGCACCAAGGTCCTGACTTTC
cdr3_aa: CASTTGGKEGTKVLTF

j_call: TRBJ2-2
v_call: TRBV4-1
d_call: TRBD1
clone_size: .
cdr3_nt: TGCGCCAGCAGCCAAGTGACAGGGGGCTTTTCTGGGGAGCTGTTTTTT
cdr3_aa: CASSQVTGGFSGELFF

j_call: TRBJ1-3
v_call: TRBV15
d_call: .
clone_size: .
cdr3_nt: TGTGCCACCAGCAGAGGCGAGGCCTACTCTGGAAACACCATATATTTT
cdr3_aa: CATSRGEAYSGNTIYF

j_call: TRBJ1-1
v_call: TRBV7-9
d_call: .
clone_size: .
cdr3_nt: TGTGCCAGCAGCTTCCAAGGGGGTCCTGAAGCTTTCTTT
cdr3_aa: CASSFQGGPEAFF

j_call: TRBJ2-3
v_call: TRBV11-2
d_call: .
clone_size: .
cdr3_nt: TGTGCCAGCAGCAAAATCGCGGACGGCGGGATAAAGTATTTT
cdr3_aa: CASSKIADGGIKYF

j_call: TRBJ1-5
v_call: TRBV18
d_call: .
clone_size: once
cdr3_nt: TGTGCCAGCTCACCACAATCGGGGGAGCAGCCCCAGCATTTT
cdr3_aa: CASSPQSGEQPQHF

j_call: TRBJ1-6
v_call: TRBV4-1
d_call: .
clone_size: .
cdr3_nt: TGCGCCAGCAGCCAAGATAGTGACGGGGAGGCTTCACCCCTCCACTTT
cdr3_aa: CASSQDSDGEASPLHF

j_call: TRBJ1-2
v_call: TRBV9
d_call: TRBD1
clone_size: once
cdr3_nt: TGTGCCAGCAGGCTAGGACAGGCAGGTGGCTACACCTTC
cdr3_aa: CASRLGQAGGYTF

j_call: TRBJ2-5
v_call: TRBV6-1
d_call: .
clone_size: .
cdr3_nt: TGTGCCAGCAGTATACGGGGGAGGCAAGAGACCCAGTACTTC
cdr3_aa: CASSIRGRQETQYF

j_call: TRBJ2-1
v_call: TRBV5-1
d_call: TRBD2
clone_size: .
cdr3_nt: TGCGCCAGCAGCGGCGGACTAGCGGACATGTACAATGAGCAGTTCTTC
cdr3_aa: CASSGGLADMYNEQFF

j_call: TRBJ1-2
v_call: TRBV19
d_call: TRBD1
clone_size: .
cdr3_nt: TGTGCCAGTAGTGTGTTAGGGACAGTAGCTAACTATGGCTACACCTTC
cdr3_aa: CASSVLGTVANYGYTF

j_call: TRBJ1-1
v_call: TRBV11-2
d_call: TRBD1
clone_size: .
cdr3_nt: TGTGCCAGCAGCTTAGGCCGAGGGGGCTCCGGGAACACTGAAGCTTTCTTT
cdr3_aa: CASSLGRGGSGNTEAFF

j_call: TRBJ1-2
v_call: TRBV29-1
d_call: TRBD1
clone_size: .
cdr3_nt: TGCAGCGTCCCACGACAGGGAATGGACGGCTACACCTTC
cdr3_aa: CSVPRQGMDGYTF

j_call: TRBJ1-1
v_call: TRBV6-1
d_call: .
clone_size: .
cdr3_nt: TGTGCCAGCAGTGGGGGTGGGGGGGTGATGAACACTGAAGCTTTCTTT
cdr3_aa: CASSGGGGVMNTEAFF

j_call: TRBJ2-1
v_call: TRBV19
d_call: TRBD2
clone_size: .
cdr3_nt: TGTGCCAGTAGTCCTTGGACTAGCGGGGGGCGACACAATGAGCAGTTCTTC
cdr3_aa: CASSPWTSGGRHNEQFF

j_call: TRBJ2-1
v_call: TRBV19
d_call: .
clone_size: .
cdr3_nt: TGTGCCAGTAGTATACAGGGAGGTTACAATGAGCAGTTCTTC
cdr3_aa: CASSIQGGYNEQFF

j_call: TRBJ2-1
v_call: TRBV4-3
d_call: TRBD2
clone_size: .
cdr3_nt: TGCGCCAGCAGCCGGGAGAGACGACTAGCGGGGGCGGATGAGCAGTTCTTC
cdr3_aa: CASSRERRLAGADEQFF

j_call: TRBJ2-2
v_call: TRBV5-1
d_call: TRBD2
clone_size: .
cdr3_nt: TGCGCCAGCAGCACTGGGATTCTAGCGGGGTTCGGGGAGCTGTTTTTT
cdr3_aa: CASSTGILAGFGELFF

j_call: TRBJ1-1
v_call: TRBV6-5
d_call: .
clone_size: .
cdr3_nt: TGTGCCAGCAGTTACTCGATGCAGTCGAACACTGAAGCTTTCTTT
cdr3_aa: CASSYSMQSNTEAFF

j_call: TRBJ1-5
v_call: TRBV19
d_call: .
clone_size: .
cdr3_nt: TGTGCCAGTAGTACCCACCAGGCACAGCCCCAGCATTTT
cdr3_aa: CASSTHQAQPQHF

j_call: TRBJ1-6
v_call: TRBV7-3
d_call: TRBD1
clone_size: .
cdr3_nt: TGTGCCAGCAGCGCCCGGGACAGGGGATATAATTCACCCCTCCACTTT
cdr3_aa: CASSARDRGYNSPLHF

j_call: TRBJ1-2
v_call: TRBV19
d_call: .
clone_size: .
cdr3_nt: TGTGCCAGTAGTATGCTGGGGGGGGTGTACTATGGCTACACCTTC
cdr3_aa: CASSMLGGVYYGYTF

j_call: TRBJ1-4
v_call: TRBV9
d_call: .
clone_size: .
cdr3_nt: TGTGCCAGCAGCCCGTCGGAGAATGAAAAACTGTTTTTT
cdr3_aa: CASSPSENEKLFF

j_call: TRBJ1-1
v_call: TRBV5-1
d_call: .
clone_size: .
cdr3_nt: TGCGCCAGCAGCTTTCAGAGCGTGAACACTGAAGCTTTCTTT
cdr3_aa: CASSFQSVNTEAFF

j_call: TRBJ2-7
v_call: TRBV21-1
d_call: .
clone_size: .
cdr3_nt: TGTGCCAGCAGAACGACTAGCCTAAGCTCCTACGAGCAGTACTTC
cdr3_aa: CASRTTSLSSYEQYF

j_call: TRBJ2-1
v_call: TRBV6-1
d_call: .
clone_size: .
cdr3_nt: TGTGCCAGCAGTTTGAGCGTAAACTCCTACAATGAGCAGTTCTTC
cdr3_aa: CASSLSVNSYNEQFF

j_call: TRBJ2-7
v_call: TRBV18
d_call: .
clone_size: .
cdr3_nt: TGTGCCAGCTCACCAAGGCGGCAGGGGGGATTCTCCTACGAGCAGTACTTC
cdr3_aa: CASSPRRQGGFSYEQYF

j_call: TRBJ2-7
v_call: TRBV5-6
d_call: TRBD2
clone_size: .
cdr3_nt: TGTGCCAGCAGAAGGACTAGCGGGGGGCCCTACGAGCAGTACTTC
cdr3_aa: CASRRTSGGPYEQYF

j_call: TRBJ2-1
v_call: TRBV7-6
d_call: TRBD2
clone_size: .
cdr3_nt: TGTGCCAGCAGCTTAGCGGCGGGAGCCCTTCGGAATGAGCAGTTCTTC
cdr3_aa: CASSLAAGALRNEQFF

j_call: TRBJ1-2
v_call: TRBV7-9
d_call: .
clone_size: .
cdr3_nt: TGTGCCAGCAGCTTTTCGCCCCAGACTAACTATGGCTACACCTTC
cdr3_aa: CASSFSPQTNYGYTF

j_call: TRBJ1-5
v_call: TRBV18
d_call: .
clone_size: .
cdr3_nt: TGTGCCAGCTCATCAAACAGGGTTGGCCAGCCCCAGCATTTT
cdr3_aa: CASSSNRVGQPQHF

j_call: TRBJ1-1
v_call: TRBV5-1
d_call: TRBD1
clone_size: .
cdr3_nt: TGCGCCAGCAGGGGACAGGGAACTTTAAACACTGAAGCTTTCTTT
cdr3_aa: CASRGQGTLNTEAFF

j_call: TRBJ1-5
v_call: TRBV6-6
d_call: TRBD1
clone_size: .
cdr3_nt: TGTGCCAGCAGTTACTATCAGGGGGATGCCGGGCCCCAGCATTTT
cdr3_aa: CASSYYQGDAGPQHF

j_call: TRBJ1-3
v_call: TRBV6-1
d_call: .
clone_size: .
cdr3_nt: TGTGCCAGCATTTACGGGAGCTCTGGAAACACCATATATTTT
cdr3_aa: CASIYGSSGNTIYF